This T cell receptor beta chain originates from a study of blood T cell repertoires in COVID-19. The overall study: COVID-19 samples, acute and convalescent, were from the United States, Italy and Spain. PBMCs, B-cell-depleted T cells, or T cells provided the cDNA or gDNA that made up the material.

Original analysis: Cell counts per sample came from amplifying reference gene primers. Only in-frame clones appear in the TCRdb table, and some are missing; sequencing was by immunoSEQ multiplex PCR. The V and J calls and the clone size are those of that table, but D and trimming were determined from the DNA. The repertoire has 250,000 to 350,000 clones, about nine tenths of them found once; the top ten carry about an eighth. The V end was cut by 1 base, the J end by 3 bases, with 4 bases between. The CDR3 spans 12 residues. The chain joins TRBV12-3 or TRBV12-4 to TRBJ2-7; no firm D call. The sample comprised peripheral blood. The sequence was collected from a woman aged 60-70 years with acute or convalescent COVID-19. CDR3 amino acids: CASSLVYYEQYF. CDR3 in DNA: TGTGCCAGCAGTTTAGTCTACTACGAGCAGTACTTC.